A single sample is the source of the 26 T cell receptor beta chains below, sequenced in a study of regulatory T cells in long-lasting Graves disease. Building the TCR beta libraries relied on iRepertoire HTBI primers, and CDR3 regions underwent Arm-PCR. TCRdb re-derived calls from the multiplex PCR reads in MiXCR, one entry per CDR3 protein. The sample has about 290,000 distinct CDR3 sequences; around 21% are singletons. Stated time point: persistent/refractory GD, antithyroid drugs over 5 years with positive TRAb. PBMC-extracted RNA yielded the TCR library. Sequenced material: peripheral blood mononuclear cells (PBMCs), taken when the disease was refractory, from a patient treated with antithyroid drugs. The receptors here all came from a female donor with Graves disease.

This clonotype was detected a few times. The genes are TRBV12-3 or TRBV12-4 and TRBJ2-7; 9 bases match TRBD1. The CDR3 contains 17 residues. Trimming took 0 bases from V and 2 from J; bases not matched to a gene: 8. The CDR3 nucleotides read TGTGCCAGCAGTTTAGCCTTAGGGACAGGGTTCGCCTACGAGCAGTACTTC. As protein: CASSLALGTGFAYEQYF.

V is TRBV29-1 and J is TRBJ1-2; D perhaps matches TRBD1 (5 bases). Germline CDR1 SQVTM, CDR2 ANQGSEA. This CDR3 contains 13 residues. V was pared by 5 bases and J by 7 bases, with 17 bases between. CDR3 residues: CSVKGPGSSGYTF. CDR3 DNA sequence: TGCAGCGTTAAGGGGCCAGGGAGTTCTGGCTACACCTTC.

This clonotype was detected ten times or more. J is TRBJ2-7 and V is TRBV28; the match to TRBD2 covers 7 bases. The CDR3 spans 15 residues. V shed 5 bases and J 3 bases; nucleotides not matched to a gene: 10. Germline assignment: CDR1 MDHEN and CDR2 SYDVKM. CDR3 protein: CASSPAGERGYEQYF. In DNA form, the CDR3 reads TGTGCCAGCAGTCCGGCGGGAGAGAGGGGCTACGAGCAGTACTTC.

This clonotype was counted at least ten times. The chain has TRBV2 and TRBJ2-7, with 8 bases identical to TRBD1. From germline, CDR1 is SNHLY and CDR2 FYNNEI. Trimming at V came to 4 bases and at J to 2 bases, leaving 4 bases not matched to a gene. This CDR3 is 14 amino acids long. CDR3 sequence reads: CASSVGQEAYEQYF. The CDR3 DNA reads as TGTGCCAGCAGTGTGGGACAGGAGGCCTACGAGCAGTACTTC.

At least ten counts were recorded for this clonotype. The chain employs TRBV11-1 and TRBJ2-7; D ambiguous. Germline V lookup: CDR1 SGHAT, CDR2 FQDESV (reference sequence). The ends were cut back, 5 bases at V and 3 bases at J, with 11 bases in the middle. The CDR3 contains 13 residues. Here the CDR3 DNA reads TGTGCCAGCAGCCACGCCATCCACTACGAGCAGTACTTC. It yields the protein CASSHAIHYEQYF. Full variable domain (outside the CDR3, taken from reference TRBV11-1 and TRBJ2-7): EAEVAQSPRYKITEKSQAVAFWCDPISGHATLYWYRQILGQGPELLVQFQDESVVDDSQLPKDRFSAERLKGVDSTLKIQPAELGDSAMYLCASSHAIHYEQYFGPGTRLTVT.

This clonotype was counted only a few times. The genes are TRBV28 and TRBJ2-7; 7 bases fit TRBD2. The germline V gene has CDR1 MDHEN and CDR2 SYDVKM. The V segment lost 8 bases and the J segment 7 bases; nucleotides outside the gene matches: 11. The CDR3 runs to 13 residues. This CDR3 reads CASGGLLFPEQYF. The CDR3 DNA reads TGTGCCAGCGGGGGACTACTCTTTCCGGAGCAGTACTTC.

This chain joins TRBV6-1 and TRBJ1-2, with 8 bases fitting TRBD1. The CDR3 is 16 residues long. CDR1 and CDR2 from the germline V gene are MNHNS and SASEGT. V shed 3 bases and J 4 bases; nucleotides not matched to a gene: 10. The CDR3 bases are TGTGCCAGCAGTGATACCGGACAGGGCGCGGGCTATGGCTACACCTTC. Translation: CASSDTGQGAGYGYTF.

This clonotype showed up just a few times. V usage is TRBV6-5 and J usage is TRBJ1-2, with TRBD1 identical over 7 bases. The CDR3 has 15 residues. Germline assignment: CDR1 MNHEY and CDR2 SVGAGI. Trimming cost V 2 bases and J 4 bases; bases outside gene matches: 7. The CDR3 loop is CASSYTQTGFYGYTF. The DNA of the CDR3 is TGTGCCAGCAGTTACACCCAGACAGGGTTCTATGGCTACACCTTC.

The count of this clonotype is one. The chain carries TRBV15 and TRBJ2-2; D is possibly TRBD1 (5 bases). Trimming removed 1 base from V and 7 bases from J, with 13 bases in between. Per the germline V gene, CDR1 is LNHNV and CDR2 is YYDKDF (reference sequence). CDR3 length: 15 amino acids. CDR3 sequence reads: CATSRVQGWSGELFF. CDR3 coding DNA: TGTGCCACCAGCAGAGTGCAGGGCTGGAGCGGGGAGCTGTTTTTT. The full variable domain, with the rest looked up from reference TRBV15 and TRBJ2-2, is DAMVIQNPRYQVTQFGKPVTLSCSQTLNHNVMYWYQQKSSQAPKLLFHYYDKDFNNEADTPDNFQSRRPNTSFCFLDIRSPGLGDTAMYLCATSRVQGWSGELFFGEGSRLTVL.

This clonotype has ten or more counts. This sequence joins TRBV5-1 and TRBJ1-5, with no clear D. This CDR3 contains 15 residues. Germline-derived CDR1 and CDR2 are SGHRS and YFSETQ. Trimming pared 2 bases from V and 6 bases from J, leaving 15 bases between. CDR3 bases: TGCGCCAGCAGCTTATACGGGGTAAGCGGTCAGCCCCAGCATTTT. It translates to CASSLYGVSGQPQHF.

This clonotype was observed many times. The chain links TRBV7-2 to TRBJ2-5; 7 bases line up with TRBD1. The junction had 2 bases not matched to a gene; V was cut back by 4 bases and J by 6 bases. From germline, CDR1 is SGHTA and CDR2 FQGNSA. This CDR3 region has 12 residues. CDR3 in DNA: TGTGCCAGCAGCTACAGGGGACAGACCCAGTACTTC. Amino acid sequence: CASSYRGQTQYF.

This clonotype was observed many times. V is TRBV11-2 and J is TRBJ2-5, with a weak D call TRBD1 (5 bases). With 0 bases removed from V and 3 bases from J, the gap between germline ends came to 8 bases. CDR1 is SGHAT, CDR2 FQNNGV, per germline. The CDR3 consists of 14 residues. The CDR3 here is CASSLDRAEETQYF. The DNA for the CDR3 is TGTGCCAGCAGCTTAGACAGGGCCGAAGAGACCCAGTACTTC.

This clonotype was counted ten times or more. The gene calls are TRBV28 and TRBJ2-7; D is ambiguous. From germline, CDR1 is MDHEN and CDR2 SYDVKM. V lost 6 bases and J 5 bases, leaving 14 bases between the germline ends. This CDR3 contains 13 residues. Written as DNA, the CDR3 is TGTGCCAGCAGGCAGGTGGCTCCTGACGAGCAGTACTTC. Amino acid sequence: CASRQVAPDEQYF.

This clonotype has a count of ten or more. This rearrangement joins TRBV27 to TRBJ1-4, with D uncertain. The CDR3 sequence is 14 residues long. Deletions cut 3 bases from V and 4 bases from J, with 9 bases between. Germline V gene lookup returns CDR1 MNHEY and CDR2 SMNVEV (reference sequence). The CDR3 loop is CASSLRQFNEKLFF. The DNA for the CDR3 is TGTGCCAGCAGTTTGAGGCAGTTTAATGAAAAACTGTTTTTT.

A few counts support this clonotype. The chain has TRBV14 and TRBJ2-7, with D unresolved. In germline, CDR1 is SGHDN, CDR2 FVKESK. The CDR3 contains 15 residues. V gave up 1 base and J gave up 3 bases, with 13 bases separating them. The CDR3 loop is CASSQALGNRYEQYF. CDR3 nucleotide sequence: TGTGCCAGCAGCCAAGCCCTCGGAAATCGCTACGAGCAGTACTTC.

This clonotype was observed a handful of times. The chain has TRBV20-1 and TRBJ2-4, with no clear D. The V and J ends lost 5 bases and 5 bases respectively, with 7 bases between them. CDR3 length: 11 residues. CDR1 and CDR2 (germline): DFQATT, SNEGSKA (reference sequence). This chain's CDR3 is CSASPENIQYF. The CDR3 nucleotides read TGCAGTGCTTCCCCGGAAAACATTCAGTACTTC.

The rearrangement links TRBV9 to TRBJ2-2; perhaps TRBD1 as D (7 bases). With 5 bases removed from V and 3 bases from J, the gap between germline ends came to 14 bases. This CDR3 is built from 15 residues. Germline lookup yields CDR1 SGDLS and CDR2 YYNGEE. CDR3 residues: CASRKAGGHTGELFF. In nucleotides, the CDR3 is TGTGCCAGCAGAAAAGCAGGGGGGCACACCGGGGAGCTGTTTTTT.

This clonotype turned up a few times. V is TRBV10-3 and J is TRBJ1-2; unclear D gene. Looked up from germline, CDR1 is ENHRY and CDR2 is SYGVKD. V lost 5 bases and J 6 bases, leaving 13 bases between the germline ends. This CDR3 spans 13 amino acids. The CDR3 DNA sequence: TGTGCCATCAGTATCGGTGTGATGGATGGCTACACCTTC. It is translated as CAISIGVMDGYTF.

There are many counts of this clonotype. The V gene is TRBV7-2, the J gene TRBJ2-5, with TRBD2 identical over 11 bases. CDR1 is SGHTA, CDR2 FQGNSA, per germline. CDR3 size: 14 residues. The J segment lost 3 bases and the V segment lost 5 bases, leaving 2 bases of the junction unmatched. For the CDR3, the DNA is TGTGCCAGCAGCCGGGGACTAGCGGAAGAGACCCAGTACTTC. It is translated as CASSRGLAEETQYF.

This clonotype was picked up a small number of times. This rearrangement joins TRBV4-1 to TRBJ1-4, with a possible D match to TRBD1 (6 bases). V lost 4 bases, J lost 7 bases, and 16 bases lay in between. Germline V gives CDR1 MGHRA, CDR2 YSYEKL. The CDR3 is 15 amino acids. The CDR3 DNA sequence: TGCGCCAGCAGCCTCCTAAGGGGGGGGAGTGAAAAACTGTTTTTT. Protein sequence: CASSLLRGGSEKLFF.

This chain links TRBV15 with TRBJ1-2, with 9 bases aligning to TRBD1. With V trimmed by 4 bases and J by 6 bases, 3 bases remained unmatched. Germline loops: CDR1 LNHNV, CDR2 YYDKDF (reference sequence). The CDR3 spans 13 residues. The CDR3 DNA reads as TGTGCCACCAGCACAGGGACAGGGCATGGCTACACCTTC. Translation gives CATSTGTGHGYTF.

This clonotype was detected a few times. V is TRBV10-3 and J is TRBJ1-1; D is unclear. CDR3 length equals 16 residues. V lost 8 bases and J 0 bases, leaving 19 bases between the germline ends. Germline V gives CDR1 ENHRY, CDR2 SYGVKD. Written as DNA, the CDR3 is TGTGCCATCGCTCCCACGGGCACCTTCATGAACACTGAAGCTTTCTTT. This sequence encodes CAIAPTGTFMNTEAFF.

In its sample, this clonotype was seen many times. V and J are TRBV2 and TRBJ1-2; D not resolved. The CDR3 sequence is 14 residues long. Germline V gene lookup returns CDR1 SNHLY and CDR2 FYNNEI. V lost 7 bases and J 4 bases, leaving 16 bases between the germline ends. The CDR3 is CASTWTEPFYGYTF. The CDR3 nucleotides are TGTGCCAGCACGTGGACGGAGCCCTTCTATGGCTACACCTTC. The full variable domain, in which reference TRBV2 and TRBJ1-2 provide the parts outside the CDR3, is EPEVTQTPSHQVTQMGQEVILRCVPISNHLYFYWYRQILGQKVEFLVSFYNNEISEKSEIFDDQFSVERPDGSNFTLKIRSTKLEDSAMYFCASTWTEPFYGYTFGSGTRLTVV.

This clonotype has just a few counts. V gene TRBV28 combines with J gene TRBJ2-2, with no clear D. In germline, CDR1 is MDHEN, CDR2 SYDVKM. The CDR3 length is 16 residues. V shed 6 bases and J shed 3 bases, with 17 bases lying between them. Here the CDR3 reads CASSPMGIRHTGELFF. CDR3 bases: TGTGCCAGCAGCCCTATGGGGATTCGGCACACCGGGGAGCTGTTTTTT. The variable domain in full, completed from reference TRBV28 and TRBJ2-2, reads DVKVTQSSRYLVKRTGEKVFLECVQDMDHENMFWYRQDPGLGLRLIYFSYDVKMKEKGDIPEGYSVSREKKERFSLILESASTNQTSMYLCASSPMGIRHTGELFFGEGSRLTVL.

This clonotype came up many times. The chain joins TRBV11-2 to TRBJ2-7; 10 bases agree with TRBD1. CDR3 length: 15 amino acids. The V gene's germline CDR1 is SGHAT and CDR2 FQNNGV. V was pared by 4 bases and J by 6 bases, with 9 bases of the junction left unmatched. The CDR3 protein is CASSWSSGTGVEQYF. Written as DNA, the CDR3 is TGTGCCAGCAGCTGGTCTTCCGGGACAGGGGTCGAGCAGTACTTC.

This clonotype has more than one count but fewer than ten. Here the CDR3 reads CASSLVQGSYEQYF. The CDR3 DNA reads as TGTGCCAGCAGTTTAGTACAGGGCTCCTACGAGCAGTACTTC. The chain has TRBV12-3 or TRBV12-4 and TRBJ2-7; D might be TRBD1 (6 bases). V was cut by 1 base and J by 0 bases, with 7 bases left in between. There are 14 residues in the CDR3.